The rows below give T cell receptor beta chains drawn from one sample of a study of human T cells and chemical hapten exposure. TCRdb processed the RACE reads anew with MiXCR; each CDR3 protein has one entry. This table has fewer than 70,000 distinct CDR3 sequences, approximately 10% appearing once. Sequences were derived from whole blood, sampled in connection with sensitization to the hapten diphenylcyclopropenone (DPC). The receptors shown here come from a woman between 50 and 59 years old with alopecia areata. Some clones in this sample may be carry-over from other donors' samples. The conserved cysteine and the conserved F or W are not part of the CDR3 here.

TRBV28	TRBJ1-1	ASQTEVFFTEAF
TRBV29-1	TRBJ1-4	SVVEGAEEKLF
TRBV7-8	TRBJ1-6	ASSNRTGGNSPLH
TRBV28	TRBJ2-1	ASSLGSNNEQF
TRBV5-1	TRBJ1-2	ASSLGDGYYGYT
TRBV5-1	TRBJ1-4	ASSWMGALNEKLF
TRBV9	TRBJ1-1	ASSVRGNRNTEAF
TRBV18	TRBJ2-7	ASSPAGVEQY
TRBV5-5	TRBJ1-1	ASSFPTGGARVRAF
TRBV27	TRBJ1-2	ASSSRRGSSYGYT
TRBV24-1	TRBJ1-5	ATSDPMEGGDQPQH
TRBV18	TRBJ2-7	ASSPVGTGSGTYEQY
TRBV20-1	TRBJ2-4	SARDPGVADIQY
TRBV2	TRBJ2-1	ASSEALAGGQIEQF
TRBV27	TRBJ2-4	ASSLREGAKNIQY
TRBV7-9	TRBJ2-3	ASSQGDPTDTQY
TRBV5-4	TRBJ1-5	ASSLGVNQPQH
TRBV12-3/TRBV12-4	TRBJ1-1	ASSSSSGGTHTEAF
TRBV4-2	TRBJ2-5	ASSERRGGQETQY
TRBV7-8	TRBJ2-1	ASSLDGAGGGSYNEQF
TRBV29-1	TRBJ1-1	SVRHTENTEAF
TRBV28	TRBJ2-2	ASSSLAPGELF
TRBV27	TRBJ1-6	ASSLWQGDSPLH
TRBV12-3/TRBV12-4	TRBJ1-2	ASSFRSGYGYT
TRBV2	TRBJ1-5	ASKERKSGRGNQPQH
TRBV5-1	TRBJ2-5	ASSDPGLMTQY
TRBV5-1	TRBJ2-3	ASSLAGESRQSQY
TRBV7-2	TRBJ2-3	ASSLARLAHVY
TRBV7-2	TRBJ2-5	ASSLQPGLRETQY
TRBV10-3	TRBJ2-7	AVDRGRNEQY
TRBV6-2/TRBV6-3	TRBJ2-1	ASKQTSGSGEQF
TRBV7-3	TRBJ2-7	ASSSGGSGSYEQY